Shown below are 32 T cell receptor beta chains from a single sample sequenced in a study of vaccination and CD4 T cells after COVID-19. At the Johns Hopkins FTIC core, DNA taken from cultured CD4+ T cells was sequenced by way of the Oncomine TCR Beta short-read assay. TCRdb re-derived calls from the PCR reads in MiXCR, one entry per CDR3 protein. This sample has under 7,500 distinct CDR3 sequences, with roughly 55% found just once. Their target antigens are unknown. Treatment here: approximately 11-day PBMC culture with coronavirus spike peptide pools or control peptides (ViraFEST assay). Input material: CD4+ T cells from blood, cultured in vitro. The receptors come from a human donor who had recovered from COVID-19.

The CDR3 sequence: CASSLGGGSPMTGELFF. In DNA, the CDR3 is TGTGCCAGCAGTCTGGGGGGGGGTAGTCCAATGACCGGGGAGCTGTTTTTT. This chain connects TRBV28 to TRBJ2-2, with 7 positions matching TRBD2. The ends lost 5 bases at V and 5 bases at J; junction bases unmatched: 14. This CDR3 region has 17 residues. Germline V lookup: CDR1 MDHEN, CDR2 SYDVKM.

The chain combines TRBV6-1 with TRBJ1-2; possibly TRBD1 for D (5 bases). Trimming stripped 6 bases from V and 8 bases from J, with 19 bases between. This CDR3 has 14 amino acids. In germline, CDR1 is MNHNS, CDR2 SASEGT. CDR3 DNA: TGTGCCAGCAGGGGACTAGAGGGGAGGGGAGGCTACACCTTC. This codes for CASRGLEGRGGYTF.

V usage is TRBV27 and J usage is TRBJ1-1; 7 nucleotides line up with TRBD1. V lost 0 bases to trimming and J lost 5 bases; unmatched junction nucleotides: 6. This CDR3 comprises 15 residues. Germline-derived CDR1 and CDR2 are MNHEY and SMNVEV (reference sequence). This chain's CDR3 is CASSLSKQGSTEAFF. CDR3 nucleotide sequence: TGTGCCAGCAGTTTATCGAAACAGGGGTCGACTGAAGCTTTCTTT.

The gene calls are TRBV10-3 and TRBJ1-1; a weak D match, TRBD1 (5 bases). CDR3 length equals 14 residues. Looked up from germline, CDR1 is ENHRY and CDR2 is SYGVKD. The V end was cut by 10 bases, the J end by 3 bases, with 18 bases between. The CDR3 reads CATTLGLIDTEAFF. The CDR3, as DNA: TGTGCCACCACCCTGGGACTGATAGACACTGAAGCTTTCTTT.

The chain couples TRBV20-1 to TRBJ1-2, with a tentative D call TRBD1 (5 bases). Trimming pared 3 bases from V and 4 bases from J, leaving 18 bases between. The CDR3 contains 15 residues. The germline V gene encodes CDR1 DFQATT and CDR2 SNEGSKA (reference sequence). The chain's CDR3 is CSASPRERTRYGYTF. The CDR3 nucleotides are TGCAGTGCTAGTCCGCGGGAGAGGACACGCTATGGCTACACCTTC.

The chain has TRBV30 and TRBJ1-2, with D unresolved. Trimming shortened V by 0 bases and J by 7 bases, and 12 bases separated the two germline ends. The CDR3 sequence is 13 residues long. In germline, CDR1 is GTSNPN, CDR2 SVGIG (reference sequence). CDR3 in DNA: TGTGCCTGGAGTGTAATAGGCGTACTTGGCTACACCTTC. The encoded protein is CAWSVIGVLGYTF.

This chain links TRBV6-5 with TRBJ2-3, with TRBD2 matching 8 bases. The CDR3 is made up of 15 amino acids. V dropped 4 bases and J dropped 1; count of bases not matched to a gene: 4. CDR1 and CDR2 (germline): MNHEY, SVGAGI. Here the CDR3 DNA reads TGTGCCAGCAGTTCCGGGCGGGGGGGCACAGATACGCAGTATTTT. It yields the protein CASSSGRGGTDTQYF.

This clonotype occurred a few times. This chain connects TRBV20-1 to TRBJ2-7, with 12 bases identical to TRBD1. Losses at the gene ends were 5 bases for V and 1 base for J; bases not matched to a gene: 15. Germline V CDR1 and CDR2: DFQATT, SNEGSKA (reference sequence). This CDR3 is 18 amino acids long. This CDR3 reads CSALPGQGANQRSYEQYF. CDR3 coding DNA: TGCAGTGCTTTACCGGGACAGGGGGCGAATCAACGTTCCTACGAGCAGTACTTC.

Judged by abundance, this clonotype is large (0.1 to 1%). The chain recombines TRBV20-1 with TRBJ2-7, with no clear D. The V gene's germline CDR1 is DFQATT and CDR2 SNEGSKA (reference sequence). V gave up 3 bases and J gave up 2 bases, with 11 bases separating them. This CDR3 region has 13 residues. DNA of the CDR3: TGCAGTGCTAGCCCACCTGGGGCCTACGAGCAGTACTTC. The encoded protein is CSASPPGAYEQYF.

V and J are TRBV7-9 and TRBJ2-3; possibly TRBD2 for D (5 bases). The V gene's germline CDR1 is SEHNR and CDR2 FQNEAQ (reference sequence). The CDR3 totals 15 residues. V lost 1 base and J lost 2, with 10 bases in between. The CDR3 nucleotides are TGTGCCAGCAGCTTAGTAGGGAGTGACACAGATACGCAGTATTTT. Translation: CASSLVGSDTDTQYF.

This rearrangement joins TRBV4-1 to TRBJ2-3; D may be TRBD2 (5 bases). The V gene's germline CDR1 is MGHRA and CDR2 YSYEKL. The CDR3 is made up of 13 amino acids. V was shortened by 1 base and J by 5 bases, with 7 bases between the two germline ends. The CDR3 protein is CASSQVRGDTQYF. The DNA of the CDR3 is TGCGCCAGCAGCCAAGTTCGGGGAGATACGCAGTATTTT.

This chain uses TRBV9 with TRBJ2-5, with 13 bases matching TRBD2. Germline CDR1 reads SGDLS; CDR2 reads YYNGEE. V was pared by 0 bases and J by 2 bases, with 1 base of the junction left unmatched. The CDR3 is 16 residues long. The CDR3 reads CASSVGTSGGQETQYF. The DNA for the CDR3 is TGTGCCAGCAGCGTAGGGACTAGCGGGGGTCAAGAGACCCAGTACTTC.

In this sample, this clonotype turned up a few times. The V call is TRBV11-3, the J call TRBJ2-1, with TRBD1 identical over 7 bases. The CDR3 has 14 amino acids. The germline gives CDR1 SGHNT, CDR2 YENEEA. The trim removed 2 bases at V and 3 bases at J, leaving 1 base unmatched. The CDR3 region is CASSLTGDYNEQFF. CDR3 nucleotide sequence: TGTGCCAGCAGCTTAACAGGGGACTACAATGAGCAGTTCTTC.

This chain links TRBV19 with TRBJ1-6, with D possibly TRBD1 on 6 matching bases. The CDR3 extends over 13 amino acids. V lost 10 bases and J 9 bases, leaving 16 bases between the germline ends. CDR1 is LNHDA and CDR2 is SQIVND in the germline V gene (reference sequence). The CDR3 sequence: CATSPGHPSPLHF. The CDR3 nucleotides are TGTGCCACTTCTCCGGGACATCCTTCACCCCTCCACTTT.

The rearrangement uses TRBV12-3 or TRBV12-4 and TRBJ2-2; 7 bases line up with TRBD2. The CDR3 is 15 residues long. The J segment lost 5 bases and the V segment lost 4 bases, leaving 7 bases of the junction unmatched. The CDR3 region has the DNA TGTGCCAGCAGTTGGGAGGGACCGGGTACCGGGGAGCTGTTTTTT. Amino acids: CASSWEGPGTGELFF.

The chain combines TRBV7-9 with TRBJ1-1, with D possibly TRBD1 on 6 matching bases. Trimming took 6 bases from V and 1 from J, leaving 15 bases between them. This CDR3 region has 15 residues. The germline CDR1 and CDR2 sequences are SEHNR and FQNEAQ (reference sequence). The CDR3 is CASSKATGENTEAFF. The DNA for the CDR3 is TGTGCCAGCAGTAAGGCGACAGGAGAGAACACTGAAGCTTTCTTT.

Only a few counts were recorded for this clonotype. The chain links TRBV20-1 to TRBJ1-4; D gene ambiguous. Germline V lookup: CDR1 DFQATT, CDR2 SNEGSKA (reference sequence). Trimming removed 5 bases from V and 3 bases from J, with 10 bases in between. There are 13 residues in the CDR3. The CDR3 bases are TGCAGTGCTTTGAATCCGCCTAATGAAAAACTGTTTTTT. Translation: CSALNPPNEKLFF.

The chain is built from TRBV6-1 and TRBJ1-6; the D is unclear. V lost 3 bases and J 7 bases, leaving 10 bases between the germline ends. The germline V gene has CDR1 MNHNS and CDR2 SASEGT. The length of the CDR3 is 14 residues. The CDR3 here is CASSDREPNSPLHF. In DNA form, the CDR3 reads TGTGCCAGCAGTGATCGGGAGCCGAATTCACCCCTCCACTTT.

The V and J genes are TRBV2 and TRBJ1-1; D is unclear. Trimming shortened V by 0 bases and J by 1 base, and 15 bases separated the two germline ends. Per germline, CDR1 SNHLY and CDR2 FYNNEI. The CDR3 runs 17 residues. CDR3 DNA: TGTGCCAGCAGTGAAGCGAAGTGGAGGGTCGAGAACACTGAAGCTTTCTTT. It yields the protein CASSEAKWRVENTEAFF.

The chain combines TRBV20-1 with TRBJ1-5, with 7 bases that match TRBD1. Losses at the gene ends were 6 bases for V and 4 bases for J; bases not matched to a gene: 12. The CDR3 is made up of 15 amino acids. Germline-derived CDR1 and CDR2 are DFQATT and SNEGSKA (reference sequence). The CDR3 DNA follows: TGCAGTGCCTCATATCGACAGGGCCCAAATCAGCCCCAGCATTTT. Its translation is CSASYRQGPNQPQHF.

This chain links TRBV28 with TRBJ2-5; 7 bases match TRBD2. The CDR3 runs 13 residues. CDR1 MDHEN and CDR2 SYDVKM come from the germline V gene. Germline trimming cut 7 bases from V and 5 bases from J; bases unmatched to any gene: 7. The CDR3 here is CASKTGGSETQYF. DNA of the CDR3: TGTGCCAGCAAAACCGGGGGGTCGGAGACCCAGTACTTC.

This chain links TRBV20-1 with TRBJ1-2, with a possible D match to TRBD1 (5 bases). Germline loops: CDR1 DFQATT, CDR2 SNEGSKA (reference sequence). The CDR3 runs 12 residues. The V and J ends lost 5 bases and 8 bases respectively, with 15 bases between them. In DNA, the CDR3 is TGCAGTGCTCTACTATCGACAGTCGGCTACACCTTC. Protein product: CSALLSTVGYTF.

This chain uses TRBV6-2 or TRBV6-3 with TRBJ1-1, with 7 bases identical to TRBD1. CDR3 size: 12 residues. Germline V lookup: CDR1 MNHEY, CDR2 SVGEGT. Trimming cost V 9 bases and J 6 bases; bases outside gene matches: 7. CDR3 in DNA: TGTGCCAGTGCCTCAGGGGGGGCTGAAGCTTTCTTT. Its protein is CASASGGAEAFF.

This chain's CDR3 is CASTPVGQGRNYGYTF. CDR3 sequence (DNA): TGTGCCAGCACCCCGGTGGGGCAGGGACGAAACTATGGCTACACCTTC. The chain is built from TRBV7-3 and TRBJ1-2; a weak D match, TRBD1 (5 bases). The V gene lost 7 bases and the J gene lost 2 bases, with 20 bases spanning the gap. This CDR3 contains 16 residues. The germline V gene has CDR1 SGHTA and CDR2 FQGTGA. Full variable domain (rest looked up from reference TRBV7-3 and TRBJ1-2): GAGVSQTPSNKVTEKGKYVELRCDPISGHTALYWYRQSLGQGPEFLIYFQGTGAADDSGLPNDRFFAVRPEGSVSTLKIQRTERGDSAVYLCASTPVGQGRNYGYTFGSGTRLTVV.

Here the CDR3 DNA reads TGCGCCAGCAGCCAAATCTGGCAGGGAAGCACTGAAGCTTTCTTT. Translation: CASSQIWQGSTEAFF. The gene calls are TRBV4-1 and TRBJ1-1; the D gene is possibly TRBD1 (5 bases). This CDR3 is 15 amino acids long. V shed 2 bases and J shed 4 bases, with 14 bases lying between them. Germline CDR1 reads MGHRA; CDR2 reads YSYEKL.

This clonotype was found once. CDR3 DNA sequence: TGTGCCAGCAGCTTAGGGGGACAGAAAAGCACAGATACGCAGTATTTT. This encodes CASSLGGQKSTDTQYF. The rearrangement joins TRBV11-3 to TRBJ2-3; 7 nucleotides match TRBD1. Trimming removed 1 base from V and 0 bases from J; junction bases left unmatched: 4. The CDR3 consists of 16 residues. CDR1 and CDR2 from the germline V gene are SGHNT and YENEEA.

The rearrangement joins TRBV6-4 to TRBJ1-6; a weak D match, TRBD1 (6 bases). Per the germline V gene, CDR1 is MRHNA and CDR2 is SNTAGT. The CDR3 contains 16 residues. V was shortened by 6 bases and J by 7 bases, with 19 bases between the two germline ends. This chain's CDR3 is CASSLLPWTANSPLHF. The DNA for the CDR3 is TGTGCCAGCAGCCTATTACCCTGGACAGCCAATTCACCCCTCCACTTT.

The chain combines TRBV18 with TRBJ1-3, with D unresolved. From germline, CDR1 is KGHSH and CDR2 LQKENI. V shed 7 bases and J shed 4 bases, with 8 bases lying between them. This CDR3 spans 12 amino acids. The CDR3 is CASFERGNTIYF. The CDR3, as DNA: TGTGCCAGCTTCGAAAGGGGAAACACCATATATTTT.

This clonotype was observed a handful of times. The chain couples TRBV7-9 to TRBJ2-3, with D uncertain. The CDR3 contains 12 residues. Trimming stripped 5 bases from V and 0 bases from J, with 3 bases between. Germline CDR1 and CDR2: SEHNR and FQNEAQ (reference sequence). The CDR3 sequence: CASSRSTDTQYF. CDR3 coding DNA: TGTGCCAGCAGCCGAAGCACAGATACGCAGTATTTT.

This clonotype was recorded a few times. This chain connects TRBV6-2 or TRBV6-3 to TRBJ2-3, with TRBD2 identical over 12 bases. The CDR3 runs to 18 residues. Losses at the gene ends were 6 bases for V and 1 base for J; bases not matched to a gene: 11. Germline CDR1 is MNHEY and CDR2 is SVGEGT. This CDR3 reads CASRNLASGRAGTDTQYF. DNA for the CDR3: TGTGCCAGCAGAAACTTGGCTAGCGGGAGGGCCGGCACAGATACGCAGTATTTT.

This clonotype was detected only a few times. The rearrangement links TRBV28 to TRBJ1-5; unclear D gene. Trimming shortened V by 4 bases and J by 4 bases, and 8 bases separated the two germline ends. This CDR3 is 13 amino acids long. Germline CDR1 MDHEN, CDR2 SYDVKM. The CDR3 is CASSYGLNQPQHF. In nucleotides, the CDR3 is TGTGCCAGCAGTTACGGACTTAATCAGCCCCAGCATTTT.

The chain carries TRBV6-2 or TRBV6-3 and TRBJ1-5; 7 positions match TRBD1. Germline V gives CDR1 MNHEY, CDR2 SVGEGT. J was trimmed by 4 bases and V by 6 bases; bases with no gene match: 3. The CDR3 runs 13 residues. CDR3 in amino acids: CASRVTGNQPQHF. DNA for the CDR3: TGTGCCAGCAGGGTGACAGGGAATCAGCCCCAGCATTTT.